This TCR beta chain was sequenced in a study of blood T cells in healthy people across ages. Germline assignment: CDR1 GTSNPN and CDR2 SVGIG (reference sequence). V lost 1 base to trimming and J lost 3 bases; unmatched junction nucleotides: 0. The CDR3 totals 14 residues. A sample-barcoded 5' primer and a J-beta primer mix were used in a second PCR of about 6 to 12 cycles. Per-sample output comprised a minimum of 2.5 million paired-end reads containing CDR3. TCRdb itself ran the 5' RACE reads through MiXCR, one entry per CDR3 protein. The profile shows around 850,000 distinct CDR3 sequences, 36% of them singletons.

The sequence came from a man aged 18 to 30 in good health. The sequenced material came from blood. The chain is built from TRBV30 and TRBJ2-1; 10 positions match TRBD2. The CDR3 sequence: CAWSGLAGYNEQFF. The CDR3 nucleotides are TGTGCCTGGAGTGGACTAGCGGGCTACAATGAGCAGTTCTTC. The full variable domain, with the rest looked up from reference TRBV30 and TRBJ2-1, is SQTIHQWPATLVQPVGSPLSLECTVEGTSNPNLYWYRQAAGRGLQLLFYSVGIGQISSEVPQNLSASRPQDRQFILSSKKLLLSDSGFYLCAWSGLAGYNEQFFGPGTRLTVL.